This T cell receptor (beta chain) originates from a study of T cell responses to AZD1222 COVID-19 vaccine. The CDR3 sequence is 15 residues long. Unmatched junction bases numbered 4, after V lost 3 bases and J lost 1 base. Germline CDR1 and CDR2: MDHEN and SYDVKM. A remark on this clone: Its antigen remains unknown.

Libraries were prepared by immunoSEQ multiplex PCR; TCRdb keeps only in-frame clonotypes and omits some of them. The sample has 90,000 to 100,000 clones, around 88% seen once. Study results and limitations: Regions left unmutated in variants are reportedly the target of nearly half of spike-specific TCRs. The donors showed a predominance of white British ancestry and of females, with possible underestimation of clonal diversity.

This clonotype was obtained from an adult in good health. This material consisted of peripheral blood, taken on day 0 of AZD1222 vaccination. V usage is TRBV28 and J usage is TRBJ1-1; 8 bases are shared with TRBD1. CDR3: CASSFRGQGNTEAFF. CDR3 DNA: TGTGCCAGCAGTTTCAGGGGGCAAGGGAACACTGAAGCTTTCTTT.